These 16 T cell receptor beta chains came from one sample sequenced in a study of PD-L1 blockade in urothelial cancer (dated by TCRdb to the late 2010s). The library was built by means of the immunoSEQ multiplex PCR assay. Held by TCRdb, this immuneACCESS table contains in-frame sequences only and omits some clones. Under half of the omission traces to an unresolved V gene where checked; the cause of the rest is unknown. Counted in this sample were around 80,000 clones; 80% to 95% of them appeared once. In total, the top ten clones hold approximately 0.89% of the sample. The time point label here, explained by the study, means: peripheral blood 6 weeks after treatment start. The sequencing here drew on PBMCs, taken around atezolizumab (anti-PD-L1) treatment. These receptors all stem from a woman aged 80 or over with urothelial cancer.

The rearrangement joins TRBV19 to TRBJ1-1, with D uncertain. The CDR3 has 15 residues. V was trimmed by 5 bases and J by 0 bases, leaving 13 bases between them. Germline CDR1 reads LNHDA; CDR2 reads SQIVND (reference sequence). The chain's CDR3 is CASSLGSIMNTEAFF. In DNA, the CDR3 is TGTGCCAGTAGTTTAGGCAGTATCATGAACACTGAAGCTTTCTTT.

The V gene is TRBV5-5, the J gene TRBJ2-7; TRBD1 matches at 8 bases. This CDR3 has 11 amino acids. V shed 3 bases, J shed 11 bases, and the junction held 4 bases outside the gene matches. Per the germline V gene, CDR1 is SGHKS and CDR2 is YYEKEE (reference sequence). The CDR3 here is CASSSDRVEYF. The CDR3, as DNA: TGTGCCAGCAGCTCGGACAGGGTCGAGTACTTC.

The chain employs TRBV5-1 and TRBJ2-1, with TRBD2 identical over 7 bases. The CDR3 consists of 15 residues. V lost 3 bases, J lost 0 bases, and 3 bases stayed unmatched. CDR1 is SGHRS and CDR2 is YFSETQ in the germline V gene. The chain's CDR3 is CASSSLASSYNEQFF. CDR3 in DNA: TGCGCCAGCAGCTCACTAGCGAGCTCCTACAATGAGCAGTTCTTC.

The V call is TRBV7-9, the J call TRBJ1-1; 8 positions match TRBD1. This CDR3 spans 15 amino acids. The V segment lost 3 bases and the J segment 5 bases; nucleotides outside the gene matches: 8. Germline CDR1 SEHNR, CDR2 FQNEAQ (reference sequence). CDR3 nucleotide sequence: TGTGCCAGCAGCTTTACAGGGGGAAGTGGGACTGAAGCTTTCTTT. It encodes CASSFTGGSGTEAFF. Together with reference TRBV7-9 and TRBJ1-1, the CDR3 gives the full variable domain: DTGVSQNPRHKITKRGQNVTFRCDPISEHNRLYWYRQTLGQGPEFLTYFQNEAQLEKSRLLSDRFSAERPKGSFSTLEIQRTEQGDSAMYLCASSFTGGSGTEAFFGQGTRLTVV.

The V gene is TRBV19, the J gene TRBJ2-1; a possible D gene is TRBD2 (6 bases). The CDR3 spans 18 residues. The ends were cut back, 3 bases at V and 0 bases at J, with 18 bases in the middle. Per germline, CDR1 LNHDA and CDR2 SQIVND (reference sequence). CDR3 in DNA: TGTGCCAGTAGTATCGGGCTCCGCGGGATGGGCTCCTACAATGAGCAGTTCTTC. It specifies CASSIGLRGMGSYNEQFF.

This chain joins TRBV25-1 and TRBJ1-3; 8 bases fit TRBD1. The CDR3 extends over 15 amino acids. Germline CDR1 and CDR2: MGHDK and SYGVNS. Germline trimming cut 3 bases from V and 4 bases from J; bases unmatched to any gene: 5. CDR3 region: CASSDGTGAGNTIYF. DNA of the CDR3: TGTGCCAGCAGTGACGGGACAGGCGCCGGAAACACCATATATTTT.

This clone is a singleton in its sample. J is TRBJ2-6 and V is TRBV28; TRBD1 matches 9 bases. The CDR3 has 17 amino acids. J lost 1 base, V lost 7 bases, and 8 bases had no gene match. From germline, CDR1 is MDHEN and CDR2 SYDVKM. This chain's CDR3 is CASTPGTGQSGANVLTF. Here the CDR3 DNA reads TGTGCCAGCACCCCAGGGACAGGGCAATCTGGGGCCAACGTCCTGACTTTC.

The rearrangement joins TRBV5-6 to TRBJ2-7, with TRBD1 identical over 7 bases. This CDR3 spans 16 amino acids. CDR1 SGHDT and CDR2 YYEEEE come from the germline V gene. The J segment lost 0 bases and the V segment lost 4 bases, leaving 10 bases of the junction unmatched. In DNA form, the CDR3 reads TGTGCCAGCAGCCCCGTACGGGACAGATCCTCCTACGAGCAGTACTTC. It translates to CASSPVRDRSSYEQYF.

This chain links TRBV28 with TRBJ1-2; 7 bases are a match to TRBD1. CDR1 and CDR2 from the germline V gene are MDHEN and SYDVKM. V shed 5 bases and J 1 base; nucleotides not matched to a gene: 4. This CDR3 spans 14 amino acids. DNA for the CDR3: TGTGCCAGCAGTCTCGGGACAGATAACTATGGCTACACCTTC. This codes for CASSLGTDNYGYTF.

This chain uses TRBV2 with TRBJ2-3; tentatively, D is TRBD2 (6 bases). The CDR3 is 15 amino acids. Germline V lookup: CDR1 SNHLY, CDR2 FYNNEI. V was shortened by 1 base and J by 0 bases, with 8 bases between the two germline ends. The CDR3 DNA follows: TGTGCCAGCAGTGAAGAGCGGGCGAGCACAGATACGCAGTATTTT. Its protein is CASSEERASTDTQYF.

This chain joins TRBV11-1 and TRBJ2-7, with D possibly matching TRBD1 (6 bases). The CDR3 is 13 residues long. Germline assignment: CDR1 SGHAT and CDR2 FQDESV (reference sequence). V gave up 4 bases and J gave up 3 bases, with 10 bases separating them. Written as DNA, the CDR3 is TGTGCCAGCAGCTCGGACAGAAACTACGAGCAGTACTTC. It specifies CASSSDRNYEQYF. Full variable domain (rest looked up from reference TRBV11-1 and TRBJ2-7): EAEVAQSPRYKITEKSQAVAFWCDPISGHATLYWYRQILGQGPELLVQFQDESVVDDSQLPKDRFSAERLKGVDSTLKIQPAELGDSAMYLCASSSDRNYEQYFGPGTRLTVT.

This chain uses TRBV9 with TRBJ2-3; TRBD1 is a possible D gene (6 bases). The CDR3 has 15 amino acids. Trimming pared 4 bases from V and 0 bases from J, leaving 12 bases between. Germline CDR1 SGDLS, CDR2 YYNGEE. In DNA, the CDR3 is TGTGCCAGCAGCCTTACAGGGTGGAGCACAGATACGCAGTATTTT. Translating it yields CASSLTGWSTDTQYF. Combining the CDR3 with reference TRBV9 and TRBJ2-3 gives the whole variable domain DSGVTQTPKHLITATGQRVTLRCSPRSGDLSVYWYQQSLDQGLQFLIQYYNGEERAKGNILERFSAQQFPDLHSELNLSSLELGDSALYFCASSLTGWSTDTQYFGPGTRLTVL.

This chain connects TRBV11-2 to TRBJ2-1, with 7 bases matching TRBD2. Germline loops: CDR1 SGHAT, CDR2 FQNNGV. Trimming removed 5 bases from V and 8 bases from J; junction bases left unmatched: 15. The CDR3 consists of 16 residues. Here the CDR3 reads CASSLGGTMLAHEQFF. CDR3 DNA sequence: TGTGCCAGCAGCCTCGGTGGGACTATGCTGGCGCATGAGCAGTTCTTC. The full variable domain, completed using reference TRBV11-2 and TRBJ2-1, is EAGVAQSPRYKIIEKRQSVAFWCNPISGHATLYWYQQILGQGPKLLIQFQNNGVVDDSQLPKDRFSAERLKGVDSTLKIQPAKLEDSAVYLCASSLGGTMLAHEQFFGPGTRLTVL.

V and J are TRBV5-8 and TRBJ2-7; possible D gene TRBD2, 6 bases. This CDR3 spans 11 amino acids. The ends were cut back, 1 base at V and 7 bases at J, with 6 bases in the middle. Germline V gene lookup returns CDR1 SGHTS and CDR2 YDEGEE. This CDR3 reads CASSLRGEQYF. CDR3 coding DNA: TGTGCCAGCAGCTTGCGGGGGGAGCAGTACTTC.

The V gene is TRBV7-3, the J gene TRBJ2-2; TRBD2 is a possible D gene (6 bases). Germline V CDR1 and CDR2: SGHTA, FQGTGA. This CDR3 region has 16 residues. V shed 3 bases and J shed 4 bases, with 15 bases lying between them. CDR3 loop: CASSFSTGVGTGELFF. Here the CDR3 DNA reads TGTGCCAGCAGCTTCTCTACGGGAGTTGGCACCGGGGAGCTGTTTTTT. Supplemented by reference TRBV7-3 and TRBJ2-2, the full variable domain reads GAGVSQTPSNKVTEKGKYVELRCDPISGHTALYWYRQSLGQGPEFLIYFQGTGAADDSGLPNDRFFAVRPEGSVSTLKIQRTERGDSAVYLCASSFSTGVGTGELFFGEGSRLTVL.

This clone was recorded once. The CDR3 protein is CASSDSVQGGEPQHF. The CDR3 DNA reads as TGTGCCAGCAGTGACTCGGTGCAGGGTGGCGAGCCCCAGCATTTT. The chain links TRBV6-4 to TRBJ1-5; a possible D gene is TRBD1 (5 bases). The CDR3 is 15 residues long. The V gene lost 0 bases and the J gene lost 8 bases, with 14 bases spanning the gap. The germline gives CDR1 MRHNA, CDR2 SNTAGT.